The 29 T cell receptor beta chains listed next were all sequenced from one sample in a study of blood T cell repertoires in COVID-19. Clones were sequenced by immunoSEQ multiplex PCR, and TCRdb holds only the in-frame ones, with some missing. The table shows tens of thousands of clones, with 80% to 90% occurring only once. The sample was peripheral blood. The receptor set was obtained from a woman aged 55-69 years with COVID-19, enrolled during active disease.

This clone came up once. The CDR3 sequence is CSARTGGTGELFF. The CDR3 DNA reads TGCAGCGCAAGGACAGGGGGCACCGGGGAGCTGTTTTTT. The rearrangement joins TRBV29-1 to TRBJ2-2; 10 nucleotides match TRBD1. V shed 7 bases, J shed 4 bases, and the junction held 3 bases outside the gene matches. The CDR3 spans 13 residues. Germline V gives CDR1 SQVTM, CDR2 ANQGSEA.

V usage is TRBV11-3 and J usage is TRBJ2-7; TRBD1 matches at 8 bases. This CDR3 has 14 residues. V lost 2 bases and J lost 5; bases outside the gene matches: 5. Germline CDR1 reads SGHNT; CDR2 reads YENEEA. The CDR3 DNA reads as TGTGCCAGCAGCTTATCCAGGGGGCGGCACGAGCAGTACTTC. Its translation is CASSLSRGRHEQYF.

The rearrangement links TRBV3-1 (or the pseudogene TRBV3-2) to TRBJ1-1; D gene ambiguous. This CDR3 has 13 amino acids. With 4 bases removed from V and 11 bases from J, the gap between germline ends came to 17 bases. Germline lookup yields CDR1 LGHDT and CDR2 YNNKEL (reference sequence). CDR3 loop: CASSPPGLSWAFF. CDR3 coding DNA: TGTGCCAGCAGCCCCCCGGGGTTATCCTGGGCTTTCTTT.

CDR3 region: CASSELTVTGELFF. The CDR3 bases are TGTGCCAGCAGTGAACTGACAGTCACCGGGGAGCTGTTTTTT. This chain connects TRBV6-1 to TRBJ2-2; possibly TRBD1 for D (5 bases). V lost 2 bases and J 4 bases, leaving 8 bases between the germline ends. Germline CDR1 reads MNHNS; CDR2 reads SASEGT. The CDR3 spans 14 residues.

CDR3 in amino acids: CASSLRIEETQYF. The DNA for the CDR3 is TGTGCCAGTAGTCTCAGAATTGAAGAGACCCAGTACTTC. The V call is TRBV19, the J call TRBJ2-5; D not resolved. Trimming shortened V by 5 bases and J by 3 bases, and 10 bases separated the two germline ends. CDR1 and CDR2 (germline): LNHDA, SQIVND (reference sequence). This CDR3 spans 13 amino acids.

The V call is TRBV6-4, the J call TRBJ2-5, with 8 bases fitting TRBD2. Per germline, CDR1 MRHNA and CDR2 SNTAGT. J was trimmed by 4 bases and V by 8 bases; bases with no gene match: 12. There are 15 residues in the CDR3. The CDR3, as DNA: TGTGCCAGCTACCCCGGAGCGGGAGATGGAGAGACCCAGTACTTC. Translated, it gives CASYPGAGDGETQYF.

The V call is TRBV3-1 (or the pseudogene TRBV3-2), the J call TRBJ1-1; a possible D gene is TRBD1 (5 bases). This CDR3 is 17 amino acids long. CDR1 and CDR2 (germline): LGHDT, YNNKEL (reference sequence). The V end was cut by 2 bases, the J end by 8 bases, with 24 bases between. The CDR3 DNA is TGTGCCAGCAGCCAAAGTAGCTGGGGAATCACGACAGCGGAAGCTTTCTTT. Translating gives CASSQSSWGITTAEAFF.

This chain links TRBV7-2 with TRBJ2-2; 7 bases align to TRBD1. Germline assignment: CDR1 SGHTA and CDR2 FQGNSA. This CDR3 has 15 residues. With V trimmed by 5 bases and J by 5 bases, 8 bases remained unmatched. CDR3 DNA: TGTGCCAGCAGCCCCCGTCGGACAGGAACCGGGGAGCTGTTTTTT. This sequence encodes CASSPRRTGTGELFF.

The rearrangement joins TRBV7-2 to TRBJ2-1, with TRBD2 matching over 7 bases. The CDR3 sequence is 12 residues long. Germline V gene sequence: CDR1 SGHTA, CDR2 FQGNSA. The J segment lost 13 bases and the V segment lost 6 bases, leaving 9 bases of the junction unmatched. In DNA form, the CDR3 reads TGTGCCAGCAGTTCCCTAGCGGTAGGTCAGTTCTTC. The encoded protein is CASSSLAVGQFF.

The rearrangement links TRBV7-2 to TRBJ2-5; possibly TRBD1 for D (5 bases). This CDR3 is built from 14 residues. V shed 5 bases and J shed 5 bases, with 15 bases lying between them. The germline V gene has CDR1 SGHTA and CDR2 FQGNSA. The CDR3 spells CASSTDQGAETQYF. The CDR3 nucleotides read TGTGCCAGCAGCACCGACCAGGGTGCGGAGACCCAGTACTTC.

This sequence joins TRBV18 and TRBJ1-2; no reliable D call. In germline, CDR1 is KGHSH, CDR2 LQKENI. V lost 3 bases and J 6 bases, leaving 17 bases between the germline ends. The CDR3 is 15 residues long. CDR3 protein: CASSPINGAPDGYTF. For the CDR3, the DNA is TGTGCCAGCTCACCGATAAATGGAGCACCGGATGGCTACACCTTC.

This chain uses TRBV5-1 with TRBJ2-2; maybe TRBD1 (6 bases). The V end was cut by 1 base, the J end by 3 bases, with 13 bases between. CDR3 length equals 16 residues. The germline V gene has CDR1 SGHRS and CDR2 YFSETQ. DNA of the CDR3: TGCGCCAGCAGCTTGATGCAGGGGAAGCACACCGGGGAGCTGTTTTTT. It encodes CASSLMQGKHTGELFF.

The chain employs TRBV5-4 and TRBJ2-1, with TRBD1 matching over 8 bases. Per the germline V gene, CDR1 is SGHNT and CDR2 is YYREEE (reference sequence). The CDR3 is 13 amino acids. The J segment lost 9 bases and the V segment lost 3 bases, leaving 5 bases of the junction unmatched. The CDR3 bases are TGTGCCAGCAGCTCCGGACAGGGCAGTGAGCAGTTCTTC. Its translation is CASSSGQGSEQFF.

The rearrangement links TRBV2 to TRBJ1-4; 7 nucleotides agree with TRBD1. V shed 5 bases and J 13 bases; nucleotides not matched to a gene: 7. Germline loops: CDR1 SNHLY, CDR2 FYNNEI. The CDR3 is made up of 12 amino acids. CDR3 bases: TGTGCCAGCAGTTCCAACAGGGGTAGACTGTTTTTT. Its protein product is CASSSNRGRLFF.

This sequence joins TRBV4-3 and TRBJ2-4, with 13 bases identical to TRBD2. Looked up from germline, CDR1 is LGHNA and CDR2 is YSLEER. V lost 0 bases to trimming and J lost 4 bases; unmatched junction nucleotides: 18. The length of the CDR3 is 22 residues. CDR3 sequence: CASSQERVGLAGARRIKNIQYF. CDR3 nucleotides: TGCGCCAGCAGCCAAGAAAGAGTAGGACTAGCGGGAGCCCGAAGAATAAAAAACATTCAGTACTTC.

V gene TRBV4-3 combines with J gene TRBJ2-7, with 9 bases fitting TRBD1. The CDR3 is made up of 17 amino acids. The germline V gene encodes CDR1 LGHNA and CDR2 YSLEER. The V gene end was trimmed by 0 bases and the J gene end by 2 bases; junction bases not matched to a gene: 8. Here the CDR3 DNA reads TGCGCCAGCAGCCAAGAACCCCGGGGGACAGGGACCTACGAGCAGTACTTC. Its protein product is CASSQEPRGTGTYEQYF.

V usage is TRBV29-1 and J usage is TRBJ1-2, with TRBD1 identical over 8 bases. The germline gives CDR1 SQVTM, CDR2 ANQGSEA. The junction had 4 bases not matched to a gene; V was cut back by 6 bases and J by 4 bases. CDR3 length equals 12 residues. As DNA, the CDR3 is TGCAGCGTGGAACAGGGGGGCTATGGCTACACCTTC. It translates to CSVEQGGYGYTF.

J is TRBJ1-1 and V is TRBV13; a weak D match, TRBD1 (5 bases). CDR3 length equals 13 residues. V dropped 4 bases and J dropped 3 bases, with 9 bases sitting between them. Germline CDR1 is PRHDT and CDR2 is FYEKMQ (reference sequence). As DNA, the CDR3 is TGTGCCAGCAGCTCTGGGGCTCACACTGAAGCTTTCTTT. Translated: CASSSGAHTEAFF.

This chain uses TRBV9 with TRBJ2-3; 7 bases line up with TRBD2. J gave up 3 bases and V 3 bases, and 10 bases lay outside the gene matches. The CDR3 is made up of 16 amino acids. Germline V gene sequence: CDR1 SGDLS, CDR2 YYNGEE. CDR3 sequence: CASSAEGGVRTDTQYF. CDR3 bases: TGTGCCAGCAGCGCCGAGGGAGGGGTAAGGACAGATACGCAGTATTTT.

This chain joins TRBV28 and TRBJ2-3; 9 nucleotides line up with TRBD2. CDR3 length equals 16 residues. Unmatched junction bases numbered 9, after V lost 3 bases and J lost 5 bases. CDR1 MDHEN and CDR2 SYDVKM come from the germline V gene. Here the CDR3 reads CASSFPLAGDLDTQYF. DNA of the CDR3: TGTGCCAGCAGTTTCCCGTTAGCGGGAGATTTAGATACGCAGTATTTT. The whole variable domain, remainder taken from reference TRBV28 and TRBJ2-3, is DVKVTQSSRYLVKRTGEKVFLECVQDMDHENMFWYRQDPGLGLRLIYFSYDVKMKEKGDIPEGYSVSREKKERFSLILESASTNQTSMYLCASSFPLAGDLDTQYFGPGTRLTVL.

Note on this clone: In the same sample, other DNA sequences code for this CDR3. This chain connects TRBV4-1 to TRBJ1-1, with D possibly being TRBD1 (6 bases). The CDR3 is made up of 13 amino acids. The ends were cut back, 4 bases at V and 1 base at J, with 7 bases in the middle. CDR1 MGHRA and CDR2 YSYEKL come from the germline V gene. This CDR3 reads CASSLTGNTEAFF. The CDR3, as DNA: TGCGCCAGCAGCCTGACAGGGAACACTGAAGCTTTCTTT.

This clone was counted once. The chain combines TRBV9 with TRBJ2-3; D is undetermined. This CDR3 contains 12 residues. V was cut by 3 bases and J by 4 bases, with 6 bases left in between. Looked up from germline, CDR1 is SGDLS and CDR2 is YYNGEE. This CDR3 reads CASSDNSDTQYF. CDR3 coding DNA: TGTGCCAGCAGCGACAATTCAGATACGCAGTATTTT. The variable domain in full, with the rest retrieved from reference TRBV9 and TRBJ2-3, is DSGVTQTPKHLITATGQRVTLRCSPRSGDLSVYWYQQSLDQGLQFLIQYYNGEERAKGNILERFSAQQFPDLHSELNLSSLELGDSALYFCASSDNSDTQYFGPGTRLTVL.

The chain employs TRBV3-1 (or the pseudogene TRBV3-2) and TRBJ2-7; TRBD2 aligns across 7 bases. The CDR3 has 16 residues. Trimming took 1 base from V and 3 from J; bases not matched to a gene: 9. Germline CDR1 reads LGHDT; CDR2 reads YNNKEL (reference sequence). CDR3 sequence: CASSQGFSGYLYEQYF. For the CDR3, the DNA is TGTGCCAGCAGCCAAGGGTTTAGCGGGTACCTCTACGAGCAGTACTTC.

This clone was seen a few times. V is TRBV11-3 and J is TRBJ2-5; 9 bases agree with TRBD1. Trimming cost V 5 bases and J 4 bases; bases outside gene matches: 11. This CDR3 has 16 residues. The V gene's germline CDR1 is SGHNT and CDR2 YENEEA. CDR3 region: CASSPAGQGQGETQYF. CDR3 coding DNA: TGTGCCAGCAGCCCGGCCGGACAGGGGCAGGGAGAGACCCAGTACTTC. Filled out from reference TRBV11-3 and TRBJ2-5, the complete variable domain reads EAGVVQSPRYKIIEKKQPVAFWCNPISGHNTLYWYLQNLGQGPELLIRYENEEAVDDSQLPKDRFSAERLKGVDSTLKIQPAELGDSAVYLCASSPAGQGQGETQYFGPGTRLLVL.

CDR3: CASSQAGGLAGGELFF. CDR3 DNA sequence: TGTGCCAGCAGCCAAGCAGGGGGACTAGCGGGAGGGGAGCTGTTTTTT. The chain has TRBV3-1 (or the pseudogene TRBV3-2) and TRBJ2-2, with TRBD2 matching over 13 bases. With V trimmed by 1 base and J by 8 bases, 4 bases remained unmatched. Germline V gives CDR1 LGHDT, CDR2 YNNKEL (reference sequence). CDR3 length: 16 amino acids.

V usage is TRBV5-5 and J usage is TRBJ2-3; a weak D match, TRBD1 (6 bases). The V and J ends lost 4 bases and 2 bases respectively, with 11 bases between them. The CDR3 spans 14 residues. Germline loops: CDR1 SGHKS, CDR2 YYEKEE (reference sequence). The CDR3 coding sequence is TGTGCCAGCAGCATACAGGGATACACAGATACGCAGTATTTT. Amino acids: CASSIQGYTDTQYF.

The chain recombines TRBV18 with TRBJ2-7, with 7 nucleotides matching TRBD1. CDR1 and CDR2 from the germline V gene are KGHSH and LQKENI. CDR3 size: 13 residues. V was pared by 4 bases and J by 2 bases, with 2 bases of the junction left unmatched. CDR3 region: CASSLGQTYEQYF. CDR3 in DNA: TGTGCCAGCTCACTGGGACAGACCTACGAGCAGTACTTC.

The chain links TRBV4-2 to TRBJ2-7; 11 bases map to TRBD2. This CDR3 has 19 amino acids. The V segment lost 5 bases and the J segment 1 base; nucleotides outside the gene matches: 16. Per germline, CDR1 LGHNA and CDR2 YNFKEQ. The CDR3 loop is CASSKAIAGGPVRSYEQYF. CDR3 in DNA: TGTGCCAGCAGCAAAGCGATAGCGGGAGGGCCTGTGAGGTCCTACGAGCAGTACTTC.

Only one count was recorded for this clone. The chain employs TRBV7-2 and TRBJ2-7; 8 bases line up with TRBD2. Per germline, CDR1 SGHTA and CDR2 FQGNSA. This CDR3 is built from 13 residues. The V and J ends lost 1 base and 8 bases, in that order; junction bases with no gene match: 4. The chain's CDR3 is CASSLVSGSQQYF. The DNA for the CDR3 is TGTGCCAGCAGCTTAGTCAGCGGGAGTCAGCAGTACTTC.